Listed below are T cell receptor beta chains from one sample, sequenced in a study of T cells expressing NK-cell markers. TCRdb re-called the 5' RACE reads and catalogs CDR3 proteins one per entry, DNA excluded. The data show almost 450,000 distinct CDR3 sequences, and the top ten clones hold 7.3%. Sequencing was carried out using blood T cells: a sorted CD56 or NKG2C T cell subset, CD4+ or CD8+ T cells, or bulk PBMC T cells (not recorded which). The receptors shown here come from a woman between 18 and 70 years old in good health. Both conserved end residues are part of each CDR3.

j_call v_call cdr3_aa
TRBJ2-7 TRBV5-6 CASSSWGLSSYEQYF
TRBJ1-1 TRBV5-1 CASSLVNRGRTEAFF
TRBJ2-1 TRBV4-2 CASSRSGTSGSNEQFF
TRBJ1-5 TRBV27 CASSLSVWGDQPQHF
TRBJ2-3 TRBV5-8 CASSLILAGVPDTQYF
TRBJ1-1 TRBV6-5 CATQLTILGTEAFF
TRBJ2-7 TRBV14 CASSHLRDRAYEQYF
TRBJ2-2 TRBV12-3/TRBV12-4 CASSLRLAGGPVTGELFF
TRBJ2-2 TRBV4-2 CASTPGGRGETGELFF
TRBJ2-1 TRBV15 CATSRVYEQFF
TRBJ2-1 TRBV4-3 CASSPLTSSNEQFF
TRBJ2-2 TRBV6-5 CASSYRTIPPGELFF
TRBJ1-1 TRBV29-1 CSVRPTANTEAFF
TRBJ2-5 TRBV15 CATSGKTGVYF
TRBJ2-3 TRBV20-1 CSASPALSTDTQYF
TRBJ2-3 TRBV28 CASSQREGTQYF
TRBJ2-2 TRBV18 CASSRTAQPDTGELFF
TRBJ2-2 TRBV10-3 CAISLGLAGNGVGTGELFF
TRBJ2-1 TRBV5-4 CASSTRGSYNEQFF
TRBJ2-1 TRBV5-1 CASSSGVLDNEQFF
TRBJ2-3 TRBV4-2 CASSQDNTDTQYF
TRBJ1-6 TRBV7-8 CASSITGKASSYNSPLHF
TRBJ1-5 TRBV20-1 CSAKGQNNQPQHF
TRBJ2-1 TRBV11-2 CASSQSGSWYNEQFF
TRBJ2-7 TRBV4-2 CASSQDLPTGLAGYEQYF
TRBJ1-5 TRBV18 CASSPRDRGENQPQHF
TRBJ2-1 TRBV7-2 CASSAKRGTEQFF
TRBJ2-2 TRBV30 CAWSVGLDNTGELFF
TRBJ2-2 TRBV12-3/TRBV12-4 CASSHRWAVLFF
TRBJ2-5 TRBV20-1 CSARDRGPLETQYF
TRBJ2-3 TRBV15 CATSRAENEADTQYF
TRBJ2-2 TRBV29-1 CSGWDSLTNTGELFF
TRBJ1-1 TRBV20-1 CSATYRDTEAFF
TRBJ1-4 TRBV5-1 CASSSTNFAVPDEKLFF
TRBJ2-2 TRBV5-1 CASSLLAGAVAGELFF
TRBJ2-5 TRBV28 CASSTGLAVQETQYF
TRBJ2-4 TRBV27 CASSLEGRLENIQYF
TRBJ1-5 TRBV20-1 CSARDTQSGQPQHF
TRBJ1-4 TRBV7-9 CASSPGDRGNEKLFF
TRBJ2-1 TRBV4-3 CASSQEGRGIYNEQFF